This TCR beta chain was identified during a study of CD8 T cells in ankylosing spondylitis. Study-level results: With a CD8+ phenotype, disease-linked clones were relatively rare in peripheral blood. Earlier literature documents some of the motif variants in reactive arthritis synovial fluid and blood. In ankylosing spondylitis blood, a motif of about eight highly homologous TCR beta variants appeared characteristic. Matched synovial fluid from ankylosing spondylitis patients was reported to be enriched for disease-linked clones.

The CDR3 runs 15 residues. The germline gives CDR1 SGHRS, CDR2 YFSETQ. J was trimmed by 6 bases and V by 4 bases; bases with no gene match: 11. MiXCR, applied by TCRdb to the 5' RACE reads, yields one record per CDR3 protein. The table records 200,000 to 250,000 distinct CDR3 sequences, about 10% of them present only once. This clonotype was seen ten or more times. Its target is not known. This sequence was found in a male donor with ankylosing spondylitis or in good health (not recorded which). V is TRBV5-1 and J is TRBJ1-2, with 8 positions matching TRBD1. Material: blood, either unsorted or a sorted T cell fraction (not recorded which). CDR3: CASSPEAGGWDGYTF. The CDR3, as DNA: TGCGCCAGCAGCCCCGAGGCAGGGGGCTGGGATGGCTACACCTTC.